This T cell receptor (beta chain) originates from a study of blood T cell repertoires in COVID-19. Across the study: Samples came from the United States, Italy and Spain, spanning acute and convalescent COVID-19. T cells, B-cell-depleted T cells, or PBMCs supplied cDNA or gDNA.

Authors' analysis steps: The assay estimated nucleated cells by amplifying reference gene primers. Only in-frame clones appear in the TCRdb table, and some are missing; sequencing was by immunoSEQ multiplex PCR. That table gives V, J and clone size, and the DNA gave D and trimming. The table has some 240,000 clones, around 82% seen once. Trimming cost V 10 bases and J 4 bases; bases outside gene matches: 12. CDR3 length: 15 residues. The chain is built from TRBV23-1 and TRBJ1-2; 10 nucleotides match TRBD1. TRBV23-1 counts as an open reading frame of uncertain function. The sequence came from a human donor in a cohort sampled during active COVID-19. The sequencing input was peripheral blood. CDR3 coding DNA: TGCGCCACCACTCAGTGGACAGGGGGAATCTATGGCTACACCTTC. This codes for CATTQWTGGIYGYTF.